This TCR beta chain was recovered during a study of identical twins. Study-wide results and caveats: Within monozygotic twins, out-of-frame TCR alpha sharing was underestimated by the models. Twins' surplus sharing was weaker for beta out-of-frame sequences.

MiXCR, applied by TCRdb to the 5' RACE reads, yields one record per CDR3 protein. This sample yields around 1.7 million distinct CDR3 sequences, of which about 31% are seen a single time; roughly 0.3% belongs to the top ten. Note on this clonotype: What it recognizes is unknown.

Germline CDR1 and CDR2: LGHDT and YNNKEL (reference sequence). The CDR3 consists of 12 residues. The V end lost 4 bases, the J end lost 10 bases, and 11 bases lay between the germline ends. The sequenced sample was cord blood. The rearrangement uses TRBV3-1 and TRBJ2-1; D gene uncertain. The TCR originated in a newborn girl in good health. CDR3: CASSRTLGEQFF. In DNA, the CDR3 is TGTGCCAGCAGCCGGACCCTGGGGGAGCAGTTCTTC.